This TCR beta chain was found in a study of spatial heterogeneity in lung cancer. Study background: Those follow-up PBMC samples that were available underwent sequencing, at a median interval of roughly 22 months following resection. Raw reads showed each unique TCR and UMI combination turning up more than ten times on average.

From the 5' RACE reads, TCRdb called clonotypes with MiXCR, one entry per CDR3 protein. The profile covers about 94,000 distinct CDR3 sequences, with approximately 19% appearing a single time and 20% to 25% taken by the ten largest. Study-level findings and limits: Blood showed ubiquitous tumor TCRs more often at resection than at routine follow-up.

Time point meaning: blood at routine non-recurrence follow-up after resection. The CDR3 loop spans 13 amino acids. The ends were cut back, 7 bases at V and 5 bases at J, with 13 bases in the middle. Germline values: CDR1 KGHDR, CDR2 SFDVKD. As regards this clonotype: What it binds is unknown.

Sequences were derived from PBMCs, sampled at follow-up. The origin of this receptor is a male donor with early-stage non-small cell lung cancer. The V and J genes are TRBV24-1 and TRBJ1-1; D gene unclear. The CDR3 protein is CATRAEVGTEAFF. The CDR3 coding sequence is TGTGCCACCAGAGCCGAGGTGGGGACTGAAGCTTTCTTT.